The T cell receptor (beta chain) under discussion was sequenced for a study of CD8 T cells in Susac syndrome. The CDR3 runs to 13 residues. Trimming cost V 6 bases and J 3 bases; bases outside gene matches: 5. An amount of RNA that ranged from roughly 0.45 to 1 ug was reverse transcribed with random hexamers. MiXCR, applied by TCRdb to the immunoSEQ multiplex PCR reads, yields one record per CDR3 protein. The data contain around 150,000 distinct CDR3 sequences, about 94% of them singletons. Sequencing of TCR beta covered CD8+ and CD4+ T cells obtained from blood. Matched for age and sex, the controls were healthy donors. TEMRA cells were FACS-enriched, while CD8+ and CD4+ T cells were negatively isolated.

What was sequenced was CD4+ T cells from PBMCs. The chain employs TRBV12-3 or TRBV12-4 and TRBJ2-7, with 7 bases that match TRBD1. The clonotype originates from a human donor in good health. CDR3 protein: CASSRNRGYEQYF. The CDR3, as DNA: TGTGCCAGCAGCCGGAACAGGGGCTACGAGCAGTACTTC.